This paragraph covers one TCR beta chain sequence. These data come from a study of blood T cell repertoires in COVID-19. Study context: Sites in the United States, Italy and Spain provided acute and convalescent COVID-19 samples. T cells, B-cell-depleted T cells, or PBMCs provided the cDNA or gDNA that served as material.

Trimming stripped 6 bases from V and 4 bases from J, with 9 bases between. In germline, CDR1 is DFQATT, CDR2 SNEGSKA (reference sequence). The CDR3 has 11 residues. Methods used by the authors: Scientists estimated how many nucleated cells there were by amplifying reference gene primers. Measured with immunoSEQ multiplex PCR; TCRdb has only the in-frame clones, and not every one. V and J calls and clone size are copied from that table; D and trimming were computed from the DNA. The sample lists some 94,000 clones, 84% occurring once. This receptor was taken from a man between 65 and 85 years old with active or convalescent COVID-19. The genes are TRBV20-1 and TRBJ1-2; D unresolved. The sample taken for sequencing was peripheral blood. CDR3 nucleotide sequence: TGCAGTGCCCCCGGGGTCTATGGCTACACCTTC. Its translation: CSAPGVYGYTF.